Below, 9 T cell receptor beta chains from the same sample are listed, as sequenced in a study of blood T cells in healthy people across ages. For the second PCR, which ran for about 7 to 11 cycles, a sample-barcoded 5' primer and a J-beta primer mix were used. Via MiXCR, TCRdb re-called the 5' RACE reads, giving one row per CDR3 protein. The sample includes roughly 560,000 distinct CDR3 sequences, approximately 25% seen only once; the top ten take under 9%. The sample also formed part of further work on T cells of mothers and their children.

The sample comprised blood. The receptors shown here come from a boy aged 5-17 years in good health.

The chain links TRBV20-1 to TRBJ1-1; D is undetermined. The CDR3 loop spans 12 amino acids. Per the germline V gene, CDR1 is DFQATT and CDR2 is SNEGSKA (reference sequence). V was pared by 3 bases and J by 0 bases, with 5 bases between. The CDR3 DNA reads TGCAGTGCTAGCGGCGTGAACACTGAAGCTTTCTTT. Its protein product is CSASGVNTEAFF.

The V and J genes are TRBV29-1 and TRBJ2-7, with 8 bases identical to TRBD2. Trimming removed 5 bases from V and 2 bases from J; junction bases left unmatched: 2. Per germline, CDR1 SQVTM and CDR2 ANQGSEA. The CDR3 is made up of 12 amino acids. The CDR3 bases are TGCAGCGTTTTAGCGGGGACCTACGAGCAGTACTTC. Translated: CSVLAGTYEQYF.

The table lists this clonotype with a few counts. The CDR3 nucleotides read TGTGCCAGCAGCCCTGGGGTAGGGAATCAGCCCCAGCATTTT. This translates into CASSPGVGNQPQHF. This chain connects TRBV5-5 to TRBJ1-5; D not certain. There are 14 residues in the CDR3. The germline V gene encodes CDR1 SGHKS and CDR2 YYEKEE (reference sequence). The V end was cut by 4 bases, the J end by 4 bases, with 12 bases between.

A few counts support this clonotype. The V gene is TRBV6-2 or TRBV6-3, the J gene TRBJ1-5, with TRBD1 matching over 7 bases. The germline V gene has CDR1 MNHEY and CDR2 SVGEGT. The CDR3 extends over 14 amino acids. The junction had 6 bases not matched to a gene; V was cut back by 10 bases and J by 0 bases. CDR3 in amino acids: CAIWTGLSNQPQHF. Written as DNA, the CDR3 is TGTGCCATCTGGACAGGCCTTAGCAATCAGCCCCAGCATTTT.

This clonotype turned up a few times. Relative to the germline gene, one junction end is altered; a read error may explain this. V gene TRBV3-1 combines with J gene TRBJ2-1; no definite D call. Germline values: CDR1 LGHDT, CDR2 YNNKEL (reference sequence). CDR3 length equals 13 residues. CDR3 DNA: TGTGCTAGCAGCCAAGATCTACGGGTTGGGCAGTTCTTC. This sequence encodes CASSQDLRVGQFF.

The V gene is TRBV6-6, the J gene TRBJ2-3; D uncertain. From germline, CDR1 is MNHNY and CDR2 SVGAGI (reference sequence). The CDR3 totals 12 residues. V was trimmed by 7 bases and J by 6 bases, leaving 11 bases between them. The CDR3 coding sequence is TGTGCCAGCACCGGCCTGCGGGATACGCAGTATTTT. Its protein is CASTGLRDTQYF.

At least ten counts were recorded for this clonotype. The CDR3 DNA is TGCGCCAGCAGCCAAGACGTCTTTTCAACCTACGCCTACGAGCAGTACTTC. It encodes CASSQDVFSTYAYEQYF. V gene TRBV4-1 combines with J gene TRBJ2-7; D call uncertain. The V end lost 0 bases, the J end lost 2 bases, and 17 bases lay between the germline ends. This CDR3 is built from 17 residues. In germline, CDR1 is MGHRA, CDR2 YSYEKL.

This clonotype was observed once. V and J are TRBV12-3 or TRBV12-4 and TRBJ2-5; 9 bases agree with TRBD1. The ends lost 4 bases at V and 6 bases at J; junction bases unmatched: 9. The CDR3 is made up of 15 amino acids. CDR3 residues: CASSYPGQGAKTQYF. The CDR3 DNA follows: TGTGCCAGCAGTTACCCGGGACAGGGCGCAAAGACCCAGTACTTC.

Note on this clonotype: Compared with germline, one end of the junction differs, possibly owing to a read error. The chain is built from TRBV11-2 and TRBJ2-5; 8 bases agree with TRBD1. There are 17 residues in the CDR3. Germline V CDR1 and CDR2: SGHAT, FQNNGV. CDR3 bases: TGTGGCAGCAGCTCGATGGACAGGGATGGGATGACGGAGACCCAGTACTTC. Translating it yields CGSSSMDRDGMTETQYF. The full variable domain, rest sourced from reference TRBV11-2 and TRBJ2-5, is EAGVAQSPRYKIIEKRQSVAFWCNPISGHATLYWYQQILGQGPKLLIQFQNNGVVDDSQLPKDRFSAERLKGVDSTLKIQPAKLEDSAVYLCGSSSMDRDGMTETQYFGPGTRLLVL.